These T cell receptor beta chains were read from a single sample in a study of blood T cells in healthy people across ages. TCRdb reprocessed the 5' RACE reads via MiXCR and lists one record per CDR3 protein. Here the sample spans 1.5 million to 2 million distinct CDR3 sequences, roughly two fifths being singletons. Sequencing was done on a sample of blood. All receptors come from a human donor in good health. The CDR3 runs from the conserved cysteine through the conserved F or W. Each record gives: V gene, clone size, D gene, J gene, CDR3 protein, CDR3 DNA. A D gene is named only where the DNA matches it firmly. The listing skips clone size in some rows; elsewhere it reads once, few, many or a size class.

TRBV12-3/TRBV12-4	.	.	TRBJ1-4	CASSPFVEKLFF	TGTGCCAGCAGTCCCTTCGTGGAAAAACTGTTTTTT
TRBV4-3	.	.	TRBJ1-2	CASSQVPQGRDYGYTF	TGCGCCAGCAGCCAAGTCCCGCAGGGTAGGGACTATGGCTACACCTTC
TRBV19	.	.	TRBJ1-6	CASRSGFASPLHF	TGTGCCAGTAGATCCGGCTTCGCTTCACCCCTCCACTTT
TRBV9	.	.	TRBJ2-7	CASSVGGQSWSSYNEQYF	TGTGCCAGCAGCGTAGGTGGGCAGAGTTGGAGCTCCTACAACGAGCAGTACTTC
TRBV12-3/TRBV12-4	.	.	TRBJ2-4	CASSSQGRGNIQYF	TGTGCCAGCAGTTCCCAGGGGCGCGGAAACATTCAGTACTTC
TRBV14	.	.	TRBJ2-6	CASSPFSGQANVLTF	TGTGCCAGCAGTCCCTTTTCCGGACAGGCCAACGTCCTGACTTTC
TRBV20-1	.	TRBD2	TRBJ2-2	CSAPIRAGDTGELFF	TGCAGTGCTCCCATTAGGGCGGGGGACACCGGGGAGCTGTTTTTT
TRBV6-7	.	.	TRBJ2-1	CASKQDSLPEQFF	TGTGCCAGCAAACAGGACAGCCTCCCGGAGCAGTTCTTC
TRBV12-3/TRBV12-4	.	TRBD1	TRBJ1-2	CASRWTGDYGYTF	TGTGCCAGCAGGTGGACAGGAGATTATGGCTACACCTTC
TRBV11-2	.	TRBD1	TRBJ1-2	CASSPTGQGTGYTF	TGTGCCAGCAGCCCAACGGGACAGGGGACGGGCTACACCTTC
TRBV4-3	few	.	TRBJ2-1	CASSPNTDFYNEQFF	TGCGCCAGCAGTCCCAATACGGATTTCTACAATGAGCAGTTCTTC
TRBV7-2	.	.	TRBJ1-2	CASSLEREAGYTF	TGTGCCAGCAGCTTAGAGAGGGAAGCGGGCTACACCTTC
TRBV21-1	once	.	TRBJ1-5	CTSSLCQPQHF	TGTACCAGCAGCTTGTGTCAGCCCCAGCATTTT
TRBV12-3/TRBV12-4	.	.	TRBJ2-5	CVSSLPSGQETQYF	TGTGTCAGCAGTTTGCCCTCGGGGCAAGAGACCCAGTACTTC
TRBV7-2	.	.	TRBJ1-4	CASSLTNYEKLFF	TGTGCCAGCAGCTTAACGAATTATGAAAAACTGTTTTTT
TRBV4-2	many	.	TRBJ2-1	CASSQRKDYSYNEQFF	TGTGCCAGCAGCCAGCGAAAGGACTACTCCTACAATGAGCAGTTCTTC
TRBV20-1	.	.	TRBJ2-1	CSARAAKAANFNEQFF	TGCAGTGCTAGAGCGGCTAAGGCGGCGAATTTCAATGAGCAGTTCTTC
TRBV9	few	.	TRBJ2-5	CASSRDGGGYQETQYF	TGTGCCAGCAGCCGAGATGGCGGGGGCTATCAAGAGACCCAGTACTTC
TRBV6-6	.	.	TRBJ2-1	CASSSLIGSSYNEQFF	TGTGCCAGCAGTTCATTGATCGGGAGCTCCTACAATGAGCAGTTCTTC
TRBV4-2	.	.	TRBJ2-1	CASSQDRSAEQFF	TGTGCCAGCAGCCAAGATCGGAGCGCTGAGCAGTTCTTC
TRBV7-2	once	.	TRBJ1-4	CASSLGRAGGNEKLFF	TGTGCCAGCAGCTTAGGACGGGCCGGAGGTAATGAAAAACTGTTTTTT
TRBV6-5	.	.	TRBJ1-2	CASSYEGRYGYTF	TGTGCCAGCAGTTACGAGGGGAGGTATGGCTACACCTTC
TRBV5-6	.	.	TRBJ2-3	CASSWESTSTDTQYF	TGTGCCAGCAGCTGGGAGAGTACTAGCACAGATACGCAGTATTTT
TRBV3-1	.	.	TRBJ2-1	CASSQGHSLGNEQFF	TGTGCCAGCAGCCAAGGTCACTCCCTTGGGAATGAGCAGTTCTTC
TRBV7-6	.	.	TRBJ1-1	CASSLTGLAEAFF	TGTGCCAGCAGCTTAACGGGTTTAGCTGAAGCTTTCTTT
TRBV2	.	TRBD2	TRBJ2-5	CASSVRTSGETQYF	TGTGCCAGCAGTGTACGGACTAGCGGAGAGACCCAGTACTTC